This T cell receptor (beta chain) is from a study of tumor-infiltrating lymphocytes in primary liver carcinoma (dated by TCRdb to 2016 to 2017). The study in broad terms: Of the five patients, three men and two women aged 30 to 69 years, four had hepatocellular carcinoma and one had combined HCC and intrahepatic cholangiocarcinoma. Tumors of the five patients were stage T1-T3 N0M0 with maximum diameters of about 4.2 to 10 cm. Samples yielded roughly 3.65 to 7.5 million productive TCRbeta reads; read depth did not differ significantly between tissue types. The study combined TCRbeta repertoire sequencing, expression microarrays and whole-exome sequencing across five regions of each liver tumor, with adjacent normal tissue and blood. TCRbeta repertoire sequencing covered about 35 specimens from 5 patients: 25 tumor regions, 5 adjacent noncancerous liver tissues and 5 peripheral blood samples. Reproducibility between technical replicate repertoires was high, with correlation coefficients above 0.98 and mean shared-clone rates about 0.89.

Points the paper makes about the study in general: The top 250 clones made up a significantly larger repertoire fraction in tumors than in blood (p = 0.039). The study included only five or six patients, and the authors note findings should be validated in a larger study. Because the samples were bulk and unsorted, CD4+ and CD8+ T cell repertoires could not be compared. Repertoire overlap was found to be higher between tumor regions (mean around 35%) than between tumor-adjacent (around 17%) or tumor-blood (around 15%) pairs, consistent with antigen-driven expansion. Because sequencing covered only the TCR beta chain and unpaired alpha chains were not captured, true repertoire diversity is likely underestimated.

The CDR3 sequence holds 17 residues, the cysteine and phenylalanine included. Just CDR3 DNA is preserved here, 51 bases in frame from base 1. CDR1 and CDR2 were assigned from the germline V gene (reference sequence) as SGHNT and YYREEE. V and J are trimmed by 4 bases and 1 base, and the gene matches miss 11 bases of the junction. For this clonotype: The antigen it recognizes is unknown. A read error is possible here, since a much larger clone lies one base away.

Starting from 500 to 650 ng total RNA, TCRbeta-specific cDNA was produced by reverse transcription with a constant-region primer and ProtoScript II reverse transcriptase. The TCRbeta libraries were prepared through three rounds of nested multiplex PCR following a slightly modified ARM-PCR procedure. Multiplex TRBV1-TRBV30 forward primers and a Cbeta reverse primer were used in the first two PCR rounds, each of which was run for approximately 9 cycles. Sample barcodes and Illumina adapters were added in a final 25-cycle PCR with Deep VentR polymerase. Before sequencing, amplicons between 200 and 500 bp were purified from gel using a QIAquick gel extraction kit. An Illumina HiSeq 2500 was used to sequence the TCRbeta amplicons with 250-bp paired-end reads. In the source study's methods: Trimmomatic v0.33 was used to quality-trim the reads, and FLASH v1.2.11 was used to merge paired reads so that full CDR3 sequences could be recovered. V, D and J germline segments were assigned to the rearranged TCRbeta sequences using MiGEC v1.2.1b. Clonotype statistics and Shannon-Wiener diversity indices were calculated with VDJtools v1.0.0. To cut down on sampling bias, every analysis after diversity analysis relied on just the 250 most abundant clonotypes from each sample. TCRdb itself trimmed the public reads at Q25 with fastp, ran MiXCR and retained productive beta chains. Rows are combined by CDR3 protein, so each entry shows the most common genes and DNA. The V and J calls come from TCRdb's annotation, not from the publication. The sample table contains 80,000 to 100,000 distinct CDR3 sequences; only one count was recorded for approximately 72% of them. Of the sample, 27% falls within the top ten clones.

Total RNA and DNA were co-extracted from around 18-30 mg of bulk tissue with the AllPrep DNA/RNA mini kit, without cell sorting. Between late 2015 and March 2016, roughly 5 patients in China with histopathologically diagnosed primary liver carcinoma had their tumors surgically resected. At the time of sampling, the patients had chronic HBV infection and had not received any treatment. Each fresh piece of tumor and adjacent tissue was cut in two, with one half stored in RNAlater at -80 degrees C and the other half sent for histology. The sample comprised tumor-adjacent normal liver tissue. This clonotype was obtained from a man aged 40-49 years with primary liver carcinoma and hepatitis B virus infection. The sequence links TRBV5-4 to TRBJ2-3; TRBD1 agrees with 8 junctional bases. The CDR3 region reads CASSTKQGVPGTDTQYF. The nucleotide sequence is TGTGCCAGCAGCACAAAACAGGGGGTCCCAGGCACAGATACGCAGTATTTT.